This TCR beta chain was sequenced for a study of graft-versus-host responses after intestinal transplantation. General observations from the study: In patients with graft-donor T cell macrochimerism, allograft graft-versus-host to host-versus-graft clonal ratios were high. With peak circulating GvH clone levels came an association with early post-transplant HvG declines.

Per germline, CDR1 MNHNS and CDR2 SASEGT. With 0 bases removed from V and 11 bases from J, the gap between germline ends came to 15 bases. The CDR3 sequence is 14 residues long. For this clone: Its antigen is still unknown.

Data came from immunoSEQ multiplex PCR; TCRdb stores just in-frame clones and leaves some out. This table has 70,000 to 95,000 clones, approximately 95% appearing once. The sample was unstimulated CD8+ T cells sorted from spleen or lymph node cells, taken before transplant. The TCR comes from a human donor who was the organ donor for an intestinal transplant. This rearrangement joins TRBV6-1 to TRBJ2-3; no clear D. The CDR3 DNA reads TGTGCCAGCAGTGAAGCGCGTGGTAGAGTACTGCAGTATTTT. Protein product: CASSEARGRVLQYF.